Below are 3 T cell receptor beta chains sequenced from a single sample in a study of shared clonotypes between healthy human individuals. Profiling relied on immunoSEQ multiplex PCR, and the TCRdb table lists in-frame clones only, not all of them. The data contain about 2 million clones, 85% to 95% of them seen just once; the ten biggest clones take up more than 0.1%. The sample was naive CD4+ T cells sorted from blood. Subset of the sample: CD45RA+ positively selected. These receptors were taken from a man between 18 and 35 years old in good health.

CDR3 protein: CASSFETGVNEKLFF. In DNA, the CDR3 is TGTGCCAGCAGCTTTGAAACGGGGGTTAATGAAAAACTGTTTTTT. V and J are TRBV11-2 and TRBJ1-4; possible D gene TRBD1, 5 bases. CDR1 is SGHAT and CDR2 is FQNNGV in the germline V gene. Trimming pared 3 bases from V and 4 bases from J, leaving 12 bases between. This CDR3 is 15 amino acids long.

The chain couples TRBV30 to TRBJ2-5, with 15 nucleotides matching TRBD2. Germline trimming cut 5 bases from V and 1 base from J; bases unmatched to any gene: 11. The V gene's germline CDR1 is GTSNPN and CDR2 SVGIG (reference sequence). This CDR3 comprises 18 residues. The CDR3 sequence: CAWERTSGRVGGQETQYF. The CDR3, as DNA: TGTGCCTGGGAACGGACTAGCGGGAGGGTTGGGGGCCAAGAGACCCAGTACTTC.

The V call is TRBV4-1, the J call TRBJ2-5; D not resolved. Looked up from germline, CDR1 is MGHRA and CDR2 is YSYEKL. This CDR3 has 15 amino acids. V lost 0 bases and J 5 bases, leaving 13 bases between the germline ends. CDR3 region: CASSQDTVVSETQYF. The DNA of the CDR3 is TGCGCCAGCAGCCAAGATACGGTGGTTTCCGAGACCCAGTACTTC.